The entry below gives a single TCR beta chain sequence along with its context. The authors negatively isolated CD8+ and CD4+ T cells and FACS-enriched TEMRA cells. These data are taken from a study of CD8 T cells in Susac syndrome. Reverse transcription of 0.5 to 1 ug RNA was performed with random hexamers. An immunoSEQ multiplex PCR generated amplified TCR beta CDR3 products spanning 54 Vbeta and 13 Jbeta. TCRdb re-called the immunoSEQ multiplex PCR reads with MiXCR, one entry per CDR3 protein. The sample includes hundreds of thousands of distinct CDR3 sequences, around nine tenths of them seen just once. The receptor's source is a human donor with multiple sclerosis. Input material: CD8+ T cells from PBMCs.

The CDR3 spells CASTGKVAGGRDTQYF. The CDR3 coding sequence is TGTGCCAGTACGGGGAAAGTAGCGGGAGGAAGGGATACGCAGTATTTT. The chain couples TRBV19 to TRBJ2-3; 10 bases line up with TRBD2. CDR1 is LNHDA and CDR2 is SQIVND in the germline V gene (reference sequence). The CDR3 is made up of 16 amino acids. V lost 7 bases to trimming and J lost 6 bases; unmatched junction nucleotides: 13. Full variable domain (outside the CDR3, taken from reference TRBV19 and TRBJ2-3): DGGITQSPKYLFRKEGQNVTLSCEQNLNHDAMYWYRQDPGQGLRLIYYSQIVNDFQKGDIAEGYSVSREKKESFPLTVTSAQKNPTAFYLCASTGKVAGGRDTQYFGPGTRLTVL.